The TCR beta chain described here comes from a study of blood T cell repertoires in COVID-19. On the study more broadly: COVID-19 samples from acute and convalescent phases originated in the United States, Italy and Spain. T cells, B-cell-depleted T cells, or PBMCs supplied cDNA or gDNA.

CDR3 length: 18 residues. Seattle-derived patients entered the study during active infection and were followed longitudinally. In the authors' workflow: Nucleated cell counts were estimated from reference gene primer amplification. Method: immunoSEQ multiplex PCR; TCRdb's copy keeps in-frame clones and lacks some. V, J and clone size are those of that table, while D and trimming were read from the DNA. The profile shows hundreds of thousands of clones, about 87% of them singletons. The rearrangement uses TRBV21-1 and TRBJ2-2; the D segment call TRBD1 is taken from the table without a DNA check. TRBV21-1 is a pseudogene segment. Sequenced material: peripheral blood. This clonotype originated in a man between 18 and 35 years old with COVID-19, enrolled during active disease. The CDR3 DNA sequence: TGTGCCAGCAGCAAAGTTAGTTACAGACAGTCGAACACCGGGGAGCTGTTTTTT. Its translation is CASSKVSYRQSNTGELFF.